This T cell receptor (beta chain) stems from a study of cytomegalovirus exposure and HLA in healthy donors. General observations from the study: Looking again later, the authors saw that most CMV-associated TCR beta chains seemed HLA-restricted. Certain sequence variants were highly shared and formed a cluster, and this cluster was likely a sequencing artifact.

The PCR made use of 60 Vbeta and 13 Jbeta primers. Data came from immunoSEQ multiplex PCR; TCRdb stores just in-frame clones and leaves some out. Of about 130,000 clones listed, about four fifths are singletons. In the case of this clone: The antigen is undetermined.

Sequencing used PBMCs. The clonotype originates from a man aged 18 to 35 in good health and CMV-seronegative.

Here the CDR3 DNA reads TGTGCCAGCAGCCAAGAATTTACAGGGGTGGGTCAGCCCCAGCATTTT. Protein sequence: CASSQEFTGVGQPQHF. The gene calls are TRBV4-2 and TRBJ1-5; 7 bases match TRBD1. The J segment lost 6 bases and the V segment lost 0 bases, leaving 8 bases of the junction unmatched. The CDR3 extends over 16 amino acids. Germline V gene sequence: CDR1 LGHNA, CDR2 YNFKEQ.